This T cell receptor (beta chain) was sequenced for a study of shared clonotypes between healthy human individuals. In the study overall: Donors had three CD4 naive, three CD4 memory, two CD8 naive and one CD8 memory plate apiece.

Note on this clone: The antigen is not known.

Overall study results and limits: Among non-shared clonotypes, generation probabilities were lower than among those shared by all four donors.

The repertoire was sequenced with immunoSEQ multiplex PCR; TCRdb's copy has only in-frame clones and lacks some. The sample lists approximately 2.4 million clones, under 97% occurring once. Donors, healthy HIV-negative adults, lacked recent acute infections or vaccinations. Into CD45RA+ naive and CD45RA-negative memory subsets, the CD4+ cells were split. CDR1 and CDR2 (germline): WNHNN, SYGVQD (reference sequence). Trimming took 6 bases from V and 0 from J, leaving 8 bases between them. The CDR3 spans 13 residues. The TCR comes from a man younger than 30 in good health. Sequencing was done on a sample of naive CD4+ T cells sorted from blood. Subset in this sample: CD45RA+ positively selected. J is TRBJ1-1 and V is TRBV10-1; D remains ambiguous. CDR3 bases: TGCGCCAGCAGCAACGGGTTGAACACTGAAGCTTTCTTT. Its protein product is CASSNGLNTEAFF.